This TCR beta chain was recovered during a study of molecular identifiers for immune sequencing clone quantification. With respect to this clonotype: The antigen remains unidentified.

General study results and limits: Reportedly, one cell's Jurkat TCR RNA was detected within 1,100,000 naive CD8 cells.

Making the bulk TCR libraries relied on previously described methods and listed TCR primers. TCRdb recomputed calls from the PCR reads with MiXCR, one row per CDR3 protein. The sample holds hundreds of thousands of distinct CDR3 sequences, over 25% seen once. Trimming shortened V by 2 bases and J by 5 bases, and 16 bases separated the two germline ends. CDR3 length: 16 residues. The germline V gene encodes CDR1 SEHNR and CDR2 FQNEAQ (reference sequence). The chain has TRBV7-9 and TRBJ2-1; D is unresolved. The source material was naive CD8+ T cells from blood, with Jurkat cell RNA spiked in. Subset here: FACS-sorted CD8+CD4-CCR7+CD45RA+ naive T cells. The TCR originated in a human donor in good health. Some libraries in this study had Jurkat cell RNA spiked in. CDR3 bases: TGTGCCAGCAGCTTACATGGCGGCACTACTGACAATGAGCAGTTCTTC. The encoded protein is CASSLHGGTTDNEQFF.